A selection of T cell receptor beta chains follows, all from one sample in a study of shared clonotypes between healthy human individuals. Clones were read by immunoSEQ multiplex PCR, and TCRdb kept only the in-frame ones, dropping some. The sample contains 2,500,000 or so clones, over 85% of which appear only once. The sequenced sample was naive CD4+ T cells from PBMCs. These receptors all stem from a man aged 18 to 29 in good health. Some clones in this sample may be carry-over from other donors' samples. Each CDR3 is given with its conserved first and last residue. For some rows the clone size is stated as once, few or many, or as a class when expanded; others skip it.

clone_size	j_call	v_call	cdr3_aa
once	TRBJ1-1	TRBV19	CASSILAGGQTEAFF
.	TRBJ2-3	TRBV27	CASKRGSPTDTQYF
.	TRBJ2-2	TRBV28	CASREMTGELFF
.	TRBJ2-7	TRBV15	CATSNPRGSSEQYF
.	TRBJ1-4	TRBV2	CASSREFTTNEKLFF
.	TRBJ2-1	TRBV7-2	CASSLTSGDWNEQFF
.	TRBJ2-6	TRBV2	CASSGPGGGANVLTF
.	TRBJ2-7	TRBV30	CAWSTDRGGYEQYF
.	TRBJ1-1	TRBV19	CASYSGRMNTEAFF
.	TRBJ2-5	TRBV6-5	CASSSGDHQETQYF
few	TRBJ1-1	TRBV29-1	CSAVVTGGIAEAFF
.	TRBJ2-1	TRBV5-8	CASSKGQGMEFF
.	TRBJ2-7	TRBV6-6	CASKSREDWIF
.	TRBJ1-5	TRBV21-1	CAQGSDRGQPQHF
.	TRBJ1-3	TRBV9	CASSRARSSSSGNTIYF
few	TRBJ1-1	TRBV30	CAWSVLGGETEAFF
.	TRBJ1-1	TRBV5-1	CASSHGDRGTEAFF
.	TRBJ1-2	TRBV10-3	CAISDHGAQGYGYTF
.	TRBJ2-7	TRBV30	CAWSGQGSYEQYF
.	TRBJ2-3	TRBV28	CASSFGGDNTQYF
.	TRBJ1-4	TRBV7-2	CASSQRNPATNEKLFF
.	TRBJ2-5	TRBV20-1	CSARRSPRQYF
.	TRBJ2-3	TRBV9	CASSVEVAGGRNTQYF
once	TRBJ2-7	TRBV11-3	CASARGGDYEQYF
.	TRBJ2-2	TRBV18	CASSPRQGASGLLNTGELFF